Listed below are T cell receptor beta chains from one sample, sequenced in a study of blood T cell repertoires in COVID-19. Profiling relied on immunoSEQ multiplex PCR, and the TCRdb table lists in-frame clones only, not all of them. The sample carries under 400,000 clones, 88% recorded once. The specimen sequenced was peripheral blood. Receptors originate from a woman in her twenties or thirties with COVID-19, enrolled during active disease. Each CDR3 is given with its conserved first and last residue. D genes are given only for firm matches. The size field is filled for only some rows; it gives once, few, many or a size class.

CDR3 DNA: TGTGCCAGCAGTTCCCAGGGAGGGGGATATACTGAAGCTTTCTTT
CDR3 protein: CASSSQGGGYTEAFF
J gene: TRBJ1-1
D gene: NA
V gene: TRBV6-5
clone size: NA

CDR3 DNA: TGTGCCAGCAGTAGACAGGGGAACACTGAAGCTTTCTTT
CDR3 protein: CASSRQGNTEAFF
J gene: TRBJ1-1
D gene: TRBD1
V gene: TRBV6-6
clone size: few

CDR3 DNA: TGTGCCAGCAGCCGTACCGGGGAGCCTGAAAAACTGTTTTTT
CDR3 protein: CASSRTGEPEKLFF
J gene: TRBJ1-4
D gene: NA
V gene: TRBV7-9
clone size: NA

CDR3 DNA: TGTGCCAGCTCACCTTTGGACAGGGCTGAAAAACTGTTTTTT
CDR3 protein: CASSPLDRAEKLFF
J gene: TRBJ1-4
D gene: TRBD1
V gene: TRBV18
clone size: few

CDR3 DNA: TGTGCCAGTAGTACTTCCCACAGGGGCGGTGGAAACACCATATATTTT
CDR3 protein: CASSTSHRGGGNTIYF
J gene: TRBJ1-3
D gene: TRBD1
V gene: TRBV19
clone size: once

CDR3 DNA: TGTGCCAGCAGCCTAGACCCAGACTATGGCTACACCTTC
CDR3 protein: CASSLDPDYGYTF
J gene: TRBJ1-2
D gene: NA
V gene: TRBV6-5
clone size: NA

CDR3 DNA: TGTGCCAGCAGTTACTTCCAGCGGGGGTCCGAAGAGACCCAGTACTTC
CDR3 protein: CASSYFQRGSEETQYF
J gene: TRBJ2-5
D gene: TRBD2
V gene: TRBV6-5
clone size: NA

CDR3 DNA: TGCACCAGCAGCCCGAATACTAGCAGGGGGGTGGGGCCCCAGCATTTT
CDR3 protein: CTSSPNTSRGVGPQHF
J gene: TRBJ1-5
D gene: NA
V gene: TRBV1
clone size: NA

CDR3 DNA: TGTGCCAGCTCACCCCCCCGGACGGCAGGGAGGAACTCTGGGGCCAACGTCCTGACTTTC
CDR3 protein: CASSPPRTAGRNSGANVLTF
J gene: TRBJ2-6
D gene: NA
V gene: TRBV18
clone size: once

CDR3 DNA: TGTGCCAGTAGTATTCAGGCAGATCAGCCCCAGCATTTT
CDR3 protein: CASSIQADQPQHF
J gene: TRBJ1-5
D gene: NA
V gene: TRBV19
clone size: NA

CDR3 DNA: TGTGCCAGCTCACTTTTGACAGCAACTAATGAAAAACTGTTTTTT
CDR3 protein: CASSLLTATNEKLFF
J gene: TRBJ1-4
D gene: NA
V gene: TRBV18
clone size: NA

CDR3 DNA: TGTGCCAGCTGGACAGGCAATCAGCCCCAGCATTTT
CDR3 protein: CASWTGNQPQHF
J gene: TRBJ1-5
D gene: NA
V gene: TRBV6-5
clone size: NA

CDR3 DNA: TGTGCCAGCAGCCAACAGGGTTCGATGGTCTCACCCCTCCACTTT
CDR3 protein: CASSQQGSMVSPLHF
J gene: TRBJ1-6
D gene: NA
V gene: TRBV9
clone size: once

CDR3 DNA: TGTGCCAGCAGCCCCTATTCTCAGCGCGATTTGGTTGAGCAGTTCTTC
CDR3 protein: CASSPYSQRDLVEQFF
J gene: TRBJ2-1
D gene: NA
V gene: TRBV11-3
clone size: NA

CDR3 DNA: TGTGCCACAGGGCTGGAAGGGACAGACACAGATACGCAGTATTTT
CDR3 protein: CATGLEGTDTDTQYF
J gene: TRBJ2-3
D gene: TRBD1
V gene: TRBV6-5
clone size: NA

CDR3 DNA: TGCAGCGTTGAATCGGTAGAAGATGGCTACACCTTC
CDR3 protein: CSVESVEDGYTF
J gene: TRBJ1-2
D gene: NA
V gene: TRBV29-1
clone size: NA

CDR3 DNA: TGTGCCAGCAGCTTAGGAGCGGGGGAACCAGGTACGCAGTATTTT
CDR3 protein: CASSLGAGEPGTQYF
J gene: TRBJ2-3
D gene: TRBD2
V gene: TRBV11-1
clone size: NA